The 2 T cell receptor beta chains presented below share a single source sample, sequenced in a study of PD-L1 blockade in urothelial cancer. Time point in this sample: pretreatment peripheral blood. Profiling relied on immunoSEQ multiplex PCR, and the TCRdb table lists in-frame clones only, not all of them. The sample shows 100,000 to 150,000 clones, around 84% of them seen only once. The specimen comprised PBMCs, sampled around atezolizumab (anti-PD-L1) treatment. The receptors shown here come from a man aged 50-59 years with urothelial cancer.

This clone was recorded once. V is TRBV21-1 and J is TRBJ1-2; the D call in the table, TRBD1, was not verified against the DNA. TRBV21-1 is shown as a pseudogene. The CDR3 loop spans 15 amino acids. Here the CDR3 DNA reads TGTGCCAGCAGCAATCGGACAGGGGGCGGCTATGGCTACACCTTC. It codes for CASSNRTGGGYGYTF.

The chain carries TRBV2 and TRBJ2-3; TRBD2 agrees at 7 bases. With 4 bases clipped from V and 0 bases from J, the junction kept 4 bases outside the gene matches. There are 15 residues in the CDR3. CDR1 and CDR2 (germline): SNHLY, FYNNEI. In nucleotides, the CDR3 is TGTGCCAGCAGTGCCCTAGCGGTTAGCACAGATACGCAGTATTTT. Protein sequence: CASSALAVSTDTQYF.